This TCR beta chain was observed in a study of blood T cells in healthy people across ages. Total RNA extraction produced at least 5.5 micrograms (per sample) for the study. Study-wide results and caveats: PBMCs were not sorted, which prevented a conclusive comparison of naive versus antigen-experienced cells.

A few counts support this clonotype. Antigen: not known. Primers used in a second PCR of roughly 7 to 11 cycles were a sample-barcoded 5' primer and a J-beta primer mix. TCRdb processed the 5' RACE reads anew with MiXCR; each CDR3 protein has one entry. The sample has 1.2 million to 1.5 million distinct CDR3 sequences, roughly 60% seen once. The TCR was taken from a young man in good health. Input material: blood.

The CDR3 sequence is CASSLGQGASTEAFF. The CDR3 DNA sequence: TGTGCCAGCAGCTTAGGACAGGGGGCCTCCACTGAAGCTTTCTTT. The chain links TRBV7-9 to TRBJ1-1, with 10 bases lining up with TRBD1. The V and J ends lost 1 base and 4 bases, in that order; junction bases with no gene match: 3. This CDR3 region has 15 residues. In germline, CDR1 is SEHNR, CDR2 FQNEAQ (reference sequence).